This T cell receptor beta chain was sequenced during a study of blood T cells in healthy people across ages. In germline, CDR1 is DFQATT, CDR2 SNEGSKA (reference sequence). The CDR3 runs to 12 residues. Trimming removed 2 bases at V and 6 bases at J, with 11 bases between. A sample-barcoded 5' primer and a J-beta primer mix were used in a second PCR of about 7 to 12 cycles. TCRdb reprocessed the 5' RACE reads via MiXCR and lists one record per CDR3 protein. The repertoire holds over 1,200,000 distinct CDR3 sequences, with around 55% as singletons. Comment on this clonotype: The antigen remains undetermined.

Study-wide results and limits: Leaving the PBMCs unsorted stopped any conclusive comparison of naive versus antigen-experienced cells.

Sequencing was done on a sample of blood. The rearrangement uses TRBV20-1 and TRBJ2-7; maybe TRBD2 (6 bases). The sequence derives from a man between 18 and 29 years old in good health. DNA for the CDR3: TGCAGTGCTAGAACTAGCCCAGGCGAGCAGTACTTC. It yields the protein CSARTSPGEQYF.